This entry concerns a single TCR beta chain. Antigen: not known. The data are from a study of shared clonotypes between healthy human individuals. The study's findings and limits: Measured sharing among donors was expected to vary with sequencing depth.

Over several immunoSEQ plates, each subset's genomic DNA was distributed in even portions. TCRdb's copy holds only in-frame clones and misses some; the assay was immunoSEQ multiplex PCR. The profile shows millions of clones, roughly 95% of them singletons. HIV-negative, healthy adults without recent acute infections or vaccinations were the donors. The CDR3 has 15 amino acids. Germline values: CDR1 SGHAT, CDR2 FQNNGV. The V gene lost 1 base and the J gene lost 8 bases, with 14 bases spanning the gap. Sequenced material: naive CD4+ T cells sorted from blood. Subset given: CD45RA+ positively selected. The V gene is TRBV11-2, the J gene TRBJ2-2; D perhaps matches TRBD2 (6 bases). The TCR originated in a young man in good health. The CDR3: CASSLVGSVPGELFF. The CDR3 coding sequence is TGTGCCAGCAGCTTAGTCGGGAGTGTCCCTGGGGAGCTGTTTTTT.